One sample yielded the 19 T cell receptor beta chains listed below, sequenced in a study of vaccination and CD4 T cells after COVID-19. Treatment of the sample: 10-day PBMC culture with coronavirus spike peptide pools or control peptides (ViraFEST assay). Prior to the COVID-19 pandemic (2011-2018), the unexposed donor's CD4+ T cells were collected. No antigen has been identified for these receptors. At the Johns Hopkins FTIC core, DNA taken from cultured CD4+ T cells was sequenced by way of the Oncomine TCR Beta short-read assay. Genomic DNA was drawn out of CD4+ T cells grown in culture. TCRdb passed the PCR reads through MiXCR, listing each CDR3 protein once. The sample lists approximately 9,500 distinct CDR3 sequences; about 44% were seen once. Sequences were obtained from CD4+ T cells from blood, cultured in vitro. The receptors were sampled from a human donor in good health.

The chain is built from TRBV7-9 and TRBJ2-7, with 7 nucleotides matching TRBD1. There are 13 residues in the CDR3. The junction had 0 bases not matched to a gene; V was cut back by 4 bases and J by 0 bases. The germline V gene encodes CDR1 SEHNR and CDR2 FQNEAQ (reference sequence). DNA for the CDR3: TGTGCCAGCAGCTGGGACAGCTCCTACGAGCAGTACTTC. Translation: CASSWDSSYEQYF.

The chain carries TRBV1 and TRBJ1-2; the D call TRBD1 from the table was never checked on the DNA. TRBV1 is marked as a pseudogene. The CDR3 is 14 amino acids. Here the CDR3 DNA reads TGCACCAGCAGGCAAGGGGGCCCTAACTATGGCTACACCTTC. Translated, it gives CTSRQGGPNYGYTF.

This clonotype turned up a few times. The genes are TRBV20-1 and TRBJ1-5; D remains ambiguous. The CDR3 consists of 17 residues. Germline loops: CDR1 DFQATT, CDR2 SNEGSKA (reference sequence). V was cut by 4 bases and J by 1 base, with 20 bases left in between. CDR3 DNA: TGCAGTGCTATCGATTGGCTGGGAAAAGGGAGCAATCAGCCCCAGCATTTT. The encoded protein is CSAIDWLGKGSNQPQHF.

In nucleotides, the CDR3 is TGTGCCAGCAGCAGACTCCCCTCAAACTATGGCTACACCTTC. Amino acid sequence: CASSRLPSNYGYTF. V is TRBV28 and J is TRBJ1-2; no clear D gene. The germline V gene encodes CDR1 MDHEN and CDR2 SYDVKM. The germline V and J ends were trimmed by 6 bases and 2 bases, with 13 bases remaining between them. The CDR3 contains 14 residues.

This clonotype was counted only a few times. This rearrangement joins TRBV20-1 to TRBJ2-3; maybe TRBD2 (6 bases). V lost 2 bases to trimming and J lost 6 bases, with 15 bases between them. The CDR3 has 14 residues. In germline, CDR1 is DFQATT, CDR2 SNEGSKA (reference sequence). For the CDR3, the DNA is TGCAGTGCTAGATTTAGCGGAAGGGTGGATACGCAGTATTTT. Amino acids: CSARFSGRVDTQYF.

The chain recombines TRBV5-1 with TRBJ2-5; TRBD2 matches 8 bases. The CDR3 contains 13 residues. The J segment lost 13 bases and the V segment lost 4 bases, leaving 12 bases of the junction unmatched. Germline CDR1 SGHRS, CDR2 YFSETQ. Here the CDR3 DNA reads TGCGCCAGCAGCCTGCCCACTAGCGGCCACCCGTACTTC. Its protein product is CASSLPTSGHPYF.

The V gene is TRBV28, the J gene TRBJ2-6; D is unclear. The CDR3 consists of 15 residues. Germline V CDR1 and CDR2: MDHEN, SYDVKM. V was pared by 1 base and J by 1 base, with 5 bases between. The CDR3 region is CASSLSLSGANVLTF. Written as DNA, the CDR3 is TGTGCCAGCAGTTTATCATTGTCTGGGGCCAACGTCCTGACTTTC.

The chain recombines TRBV7-2 with TRBJ2-5; no reliable D call. V shed 1 base and J shed 9 bases, with 9 bases lying between them. The CDR3 length is 12 residues. Germline V gives CDR1 SGHTA, CDR2 FQGNSA. The CDR3 sequence is CASSLEGPSQYF. The CDR3 DNA is TGTGCCAGCAGCTTAGAAGGACCCTCCCAGTACTTC.

The chain is built from TRBV20-1 and TRBJ2-7; TRBD2 aligns across 10 bases. Trimming took 3 bases from V and 6 from J; bases not matched to a gene: 5. Germline V gives CDR1 DFQATT, CDR2 SNEGSKA (reference sequence). This CDR3 is built from 13 residues. CDR3 coding DNA: TGCAGTGCTAGTAGCGGGGGGATCTTCGAGCAGTACTTC. Translated, it gives CSASSGGIFEQYF.

The chain uses TRBV12-3 or TRBV12-4 and TRBJ2-3, with D possibly being TRBD2 (5 bases). Trimming stripped 4 bases from V and 2 bases from J, with 7 bases between. This CDR3 comprises 13 residues. The DNA of the CDR3 is TGTGCCAGCAGTTCCGACTACACAGATACGCAGTATTTT. Its translation is CASSSDYTDTQYF.

The V gene is TRBV7-3, the J gene TRBJ1-2, with a possible D match to TRBD1 (6 bases). The CDR3 covers 13 residues. V lost 5 bases to trimming and J lost 2 bases, with 9 bases between them. Germline V gene sequence: CDR1 SGHTA, CDR2 FQGTGA. CDR3 coding DNA: TGTGCCAGCAGCCGGACAGCGAACTATGGCTACACCTTC. It codes for CASSRTANYGYTF.

The chain recombines TRBV24-1 with TRBJ2-1, with D possibly being TRBD2 (6 bases). The germline gives CDR1 KGHDR, CDR2 SFDVKD. Trimming left V 2 bases short and J 0 bases short, with 7 bases between. The length of the CDR3 is 15 residues. The CDR3, as DNA: TGTGCCACCAGTGATTCCGGGGGCTCCTACAATGAGCAGTTCTTC. Protein product: CATSDSGGSYNEQFF.

V gene TRBV5-8 combines with J gene TRBJ2-1, with 7 nucleotides matching TRBD2. Germline V gives CDR1 SGHTS, CDR2 YDEGEE. This CDR3 comprises 13 residues. Germline trimming cut 10 bases from V and 7 bases from J; bases unmatched to any gene: 11. CDR3 region: CAGERGRDNEQFF. CDR3 sequence (DNA): TGTGCCGGAGAGCGGGGCAGAGATAATGAGCAGTTCTTC. Variable domain in full (rest from reference TRBV5-8 and TRBJ2-1): EAGVTQSPTHLIKTRGQQATLRCSPISGHTSVYWYQQALGLGLQFLLWYDEGEERNRGNFPPRFSGRQFPNYSSELNVNALELEDSALYLCAGERGRDNEQFFGPGTRLTVL.

The CDR3, as DNA: TGTGCCAGTAGAGACTCGGGCGGCAACCAAGAGACCCAGTACTTC. Residues: CASRDSGGNQETQYF. V gene TRBV19 combines with J gene TRBJ2-5, with no clear D. Between the trimmed V and J ends, which lost 6 bases and 0 bases, there was a span of 14 bases. Germline V lookup: CDR1 LNHDA, CDR2 SQIVND (reference sequence). The CDR3 spans 15 residues. Supplemented by reference TRBV19 and TRBJ2-5, the full variable domain reads DGGITQSPKYLFRKEGQNVTLSCEQNLNHDAMYWYRQDPGQGLRLIYYSQIVNDFQKGDIAEGYSVSREKKESFPLTVTSAQKNPTAFYLCASRDSGGNQETQYFGPGTRLLVL.

This clonotype was detected only a few times. This chain links TRBV25-1 with TRBJ1-5, with D unresolved. The V and J ends lost 3 bases and 3 bases respectively, with 6 bases between them. The CDR3 spans 13 residues. Per germline, CDR1 MGHDK and CDR2 SYGVNS. The CDR3 loop is CASSDGANQPQHF. The CDR3 region has the DNA TGTGCCAGCAGTGATGGAGCCAATCAGCCCCAGCATTTT.

This rearrangement joins TRBV20-1 to TRBJ1-6; 8 bases align to TRBD1. In germline, CDR1 is DFQATT, CDR2 SNEGSKA (reference sequence). The CDR3 length is 14 residues. V lost 6 bases to trimming and J lost 7 bases; unmatched junction nucleotides: 8. The chain's CDR3 is CSAQGQGLNSPLHF. The CDR3 DNA sequence: TGCAGTGCCCAAGGACAGGGTTTGAATTCACCCCTCCACTTT.

This clonotype was seen only a few times. The CDR3 sequence is CASSFRGGSTEAFF. CDR3 sequence (DNA): TGTGCCAGCAGTTTCCGGGGTGGGAGCACTGAAGCTTTCTTT. V is TRBV27 and J is TRBJ1-1; no reliable D call. The CDR3 has 14 amino acids. Germline lookup yields CDR1 MNHEY and CDR2 SMNVEV (reference sequence). The germline V and J ends were trimmed by 3 bases and 4 bases, with 12 bases remaining between them.

The rearrangement uses TRBV5-4 and TRBJ1-2; no clear D gene. Trimming took off 0 bases at V and 3 bases at J, with 12 bases between the two ends. The CDR3 runs 15 residues. CDR1 and CDR2 (germline): SGHNT, YYREEE (reference sequence). CDR3 sequence (DNA): TGTGCCAGCAGCTTGGGGCGAGCCGAGGACTATGGCTACACCTTC. Residues: CASSLGRAEDYGYTF.

The chain employs TRBV5-6 and TRBJ2-7; 7 nucleotides line up with TRBD1. Germline V gives CDR1 SGHDT, CDR2 YYEEEE. The length of the CDR3 is 13 residues. J lost 2 bases, V lost 4 bases, and 3 bases had no gene match. This CDR3 is CASSRDRTYEQYF. Written as DNA, the CDR3 is TGTGCCAGCAGCCGGGACAGAACCTACGAGCAGTACTTC.